This T cell receptor beta chain was captured in a study of shared clonotypes between healthy human individuals. The protocol was immunoSEQ multiplex PCR, while the TCRdb copy is restricted to in-frame clones and leaves out a portion. The sample contains 2 million to 2.5 million clones, roughly 90% of which appear only once. V lost 2 bases to trimming and J lost 0 bases, with 12 bases between them. CDR1 is SGDLS and CDR2 is YYNGEE in the germline V gene. This CDR3 comprises 16 residues. This TCR was sampled from a man younger than 35 in good health. Some clones in this sample may be carry-over from other donors' samples. Sequenced sample: naive CD4+ T cells from PBMCs. The subset: CD45RA+ positively selected. This chain joins TRBV9 and TRBJ2-1, with unresolved D. CDR3 sequence reads: CASSVGSGNSYNEQFF. DNA of the CDR3: TGTGCCAGCAGCGTCGGGTCCGGAAACTCCTACAATGAGCAGTTCTTC.